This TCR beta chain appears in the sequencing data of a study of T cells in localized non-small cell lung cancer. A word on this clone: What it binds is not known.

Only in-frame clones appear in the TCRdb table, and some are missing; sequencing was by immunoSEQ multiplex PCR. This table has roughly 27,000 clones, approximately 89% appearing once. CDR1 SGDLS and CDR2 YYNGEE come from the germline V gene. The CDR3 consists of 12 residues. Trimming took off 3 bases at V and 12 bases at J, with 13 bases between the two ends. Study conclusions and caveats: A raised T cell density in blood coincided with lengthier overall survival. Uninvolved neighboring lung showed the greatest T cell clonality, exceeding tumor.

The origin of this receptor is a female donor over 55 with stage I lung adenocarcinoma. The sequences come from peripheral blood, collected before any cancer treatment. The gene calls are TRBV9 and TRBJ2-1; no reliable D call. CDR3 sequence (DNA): TGTGCCAGCAGCGCGCAAGGTTCGGGGCAGTTCTTC. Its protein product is CASSAQGSGQFF.